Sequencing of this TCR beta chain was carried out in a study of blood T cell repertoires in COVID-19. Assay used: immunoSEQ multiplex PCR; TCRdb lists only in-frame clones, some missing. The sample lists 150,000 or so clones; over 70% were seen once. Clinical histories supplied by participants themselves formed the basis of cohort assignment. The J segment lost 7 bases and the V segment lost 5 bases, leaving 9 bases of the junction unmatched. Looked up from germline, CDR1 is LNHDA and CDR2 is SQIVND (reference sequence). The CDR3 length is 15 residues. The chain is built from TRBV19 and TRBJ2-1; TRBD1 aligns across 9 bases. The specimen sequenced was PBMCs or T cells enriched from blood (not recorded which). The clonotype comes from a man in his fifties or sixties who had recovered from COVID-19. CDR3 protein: CASSPRPGTGNEQFF. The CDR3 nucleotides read TGTGCCAGTAGTCCACGTCCCGGGACAGGGAATGAGCAGTTCTTC.